Presented here are 12 T cell receptor beta chains from one specimen sequenced in a study of beta chain bispecific antibodies for T cell cancers. The study's findings and limits: The leukemia cells, rather than normal T cells, gave most of the targeted TRBV signal.

Via MiXCR, TCRdb re-called the 5' RACE reads, giving one row per CDR3 protein. The table records around 8,600 distinct CDR3 sequences, 2% to 2.5% of them present only once. T cells were expanded from blood mononuclear cells for 3 to 4 days with anti-CD3 OKT3 or CD3/CD28 beads. Antigens of these TCRs are unknown. This sample comprised T cells from a healthy donor cultured with Jurkat leukemia cells, obtained from a culture containing an anti-CD19 bispecific antibody. Receptors were obtained from a human donor in good health. Some clones in this sample may be carry-over from other donors' samples.

This clonotype was recorded many times. This chain links TRBV5-1 with TRBJ1-4, with D maybe TRBD1 (5 bases). The CDR3 extends over 11 amino acids. Germline V gene data show CDR1 as SGHRS and CDR2 as YFSETQ. The V end lost 5 bases, the J end lost 11 bases, and 10 bases lay between the germline ends. The CDR3 coding sequence is TGCGCCAGCAGGGTCTCAGGGAAACTGTTTTTT. Protein sequence: CASRVSGKLFF.

In its sample, this clonotype was seen many times. The rearrangement joins TRBV28 to TRBJ2-7, with no clear D. Trimming stripped 5 bases from V and 0 bases from J, with 11 bases between. The CDR3 has 14 amino acids. Germline V gene lookup returns CDR1 MDHEN and CDR2 SYDVKM. CDR3 amino acids: CASSPNIGSYEQYF. The CDR3 bases are TGTGCCAGCAGTCCCAACATAGGCTCCTACGAGCAGTACTTC.

This clonotype was seen many times. The chain has TRBV12-3 or TRBV12-4 and TRBJ1-2; D perhaps matches TRBD1 (6 bases). The CDR3 covers 13 residues. Trimming shortened V by 2 bases and J by 5 bases, and 9 bases separated the two germline ends. CDR3 loop: CASSLTGAYGYTF. CDR3 nucleotide sequence: TGTGCCAGCAGTTTAACGGGGGCTTATGGCTACACCTTC.

On this clonotype: An end of the junction does not agree with germline; a read error may underlie this. The V and J genes are TRBV20-1 and TRBJ2-1, with 11 bases aligning to TRBD2. From germline, CDR1 is DFQATT and CDR2 SNEGSKA (reference sequence). The CDR3 runs to 16 residues. CDR3 region: CSARGSGTSGTNERFF. The CDR3 nucleotides are TGCAGTGCACGGGGGAGTGGGACTAGCGGCACAAATGAGCGGTTCTTC.

This clonotype was found a few times. The V call is TRBV7-9, the J call TRBJ2-3; D may correspond to TRBD1 or TRBD2 (6 bases each). This CDR3 contains 17 residues. V was cut by 3 bases and J by 4 bases, with 20 bases left in between. The germline gives CDR1 SEHNR, CDR2 FQNEAQ (reference sequence). The CDR3 reads CASSFWSLLGGPDTQYF. DNA of the CDR3: TGTGCCAGCAGCTTCTGGTCACTCCTCGGGGGCCCAGATACGCAGTATTTT. The full variable domain, its missing parts supplied by reference TRBV7-9 and TRBJ2-3, is DTGVSQNPRHKITKRGQNVTFRCDPISEHNRLYWYRQTLGQGPEFLTYFQNEAQLEKSRLLSDRFSAERPKGSFSTLEIQRTEQGDSAMYLCASSFWSLLGGPDTQYFGPGTRLTVL.

This clonotype was found many times. V gene TRBV29-1 combines with J gene TRBJ2-5; 7 bases match TRBD1. The germline V gene encodes CDR1 SQVTM and CDR2 ANQGSEA. The CDR3 has 15 amino acids. The V and J ends lost 3 bases and 1 base, in that order; junction bases with no gene match: 8. The CDR3 bases are TGCAGCGTTGACCCGTGGGACAGCTTCCAAGAGACCCAGTACTTC. Protein sequence: CSVDPWDSFQETQYF.

This clonotype has ten or more counts. This chain's CDR3 is CATSSQGWETQYF. For the CDR3, the DNA is TGTGCCACCAGCAGTCAGGGGTGGGAGACCCAGTACTTC. J is TRBJ2-5 and V is TRBV15, with a weak D call TRBD1 (6 bases). The CDR3 has 13 amino acids. The V end was cut by 3 bases, the J end by 5 bases, with 10 bases between. Germline V gene lookup returns CDR1 LNHNV and CDR2 YYDKDF (reference sequence).

This clonotype was observed a handful of times. This rearrangement joins TRBV19 to TRBJ1-2; D unresolved. Germline lookup yields CDR1 LNHDA and CDR2 SQIVND (reference sequence). Trimming removed 3 bases at V and 4 bases at J, with 6 bases between. CDR3 length: 12 residues. The CDR3 DNA sequence: TGTGCCAGTAGTATCAGCTTCTATGGCTACACCTTC. It yields the protein CASSISFYGYTF.

In this sample, this clonotype turned up many times. The chain combines TRBV5-1 with TRBJ1-3; D is ambiguous. The germline gives CDR1 SGHRS, CDR2 YFSETQ. Trimming left V 4 bases short and J 0 bases short, with 11 bases between. CDR3 size: 15 residues. The DNA for the CDR3 is TGCGCCAGCAGCCTCCCCAGCTTCTCTGGAAACACCATATATTTT. This gives the protein CASSLPSFSGNTIYF.

In this sample, this clonotype turned up many times. The V gene is TRBV12-3 or TRBV12-4, the J gene TRBJ2-5, with TRBD2 matching over 12 bases. The V segment lost 7 bases and the J segment 2 bases; nucleotides outside the gene matches: 17. This CDR3 has 19 residues. CDR3 region: CASTDNSLGLAGPQETQYF. DNA of the CDR3: TGTGCCAGCACGGATAATTCGCTGGGACTAGCGGGCCCTCAAGAGACCCAGTACTTC.

This clonotype appeared many times. The gene calls are TRBV19 and TRBJ2-3; D gene uncertain. Between the trimmed V and J ends, which lost 7 bases and 10 bases, there was a span of 30 bases. Germline lookup yields CDR1 LNHDA and CDR2 SQIVND (reference sequence). The CDR3 is 17 residues long. CDR3 sequence reads: CASTLRSALIPRQSQYF. The CDR3, as DNA: TGTGCCAGTACCCTAAGGTCAGCACTAATTCCCCGTCAGTCGCAGTATTTT.

This clonotype rates as medium-sized. In DNA form, the CDR3 reads TGCGCCAGCAGCCGCCAACACGGAGCTAACTATGGCTACACCTTC. This translates into CASSRQHGANYGYTF. The genes are TRBV5-1 and TRBJ1-2; D not certain. V dropped 4 bases and J dropped 0 bases, with 13 bases sitting between them. CDR3 length equals 15 residues. Germline loops: CDR1 SGHRS, CDR2 YFSETQ.